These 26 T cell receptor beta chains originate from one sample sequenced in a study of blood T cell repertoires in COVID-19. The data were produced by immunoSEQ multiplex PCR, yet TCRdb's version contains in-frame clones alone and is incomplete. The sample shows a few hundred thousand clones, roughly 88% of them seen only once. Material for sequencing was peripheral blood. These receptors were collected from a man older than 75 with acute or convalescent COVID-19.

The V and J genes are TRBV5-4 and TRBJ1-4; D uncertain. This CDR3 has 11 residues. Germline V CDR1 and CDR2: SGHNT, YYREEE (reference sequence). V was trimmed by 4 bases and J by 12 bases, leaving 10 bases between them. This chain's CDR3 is CASSHRGELFF. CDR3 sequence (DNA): TGTGCCAGCAGCCACCGGGGAGAACTGTTTTTT.

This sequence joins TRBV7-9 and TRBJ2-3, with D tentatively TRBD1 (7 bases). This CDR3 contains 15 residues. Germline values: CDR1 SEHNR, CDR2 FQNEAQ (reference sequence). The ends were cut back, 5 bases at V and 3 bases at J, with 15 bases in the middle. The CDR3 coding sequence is TGTGCCAGCAGCCCCGGGGGACAGATTACAGATACGCAGTATTTT. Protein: CASSPGGQITDTQYF.

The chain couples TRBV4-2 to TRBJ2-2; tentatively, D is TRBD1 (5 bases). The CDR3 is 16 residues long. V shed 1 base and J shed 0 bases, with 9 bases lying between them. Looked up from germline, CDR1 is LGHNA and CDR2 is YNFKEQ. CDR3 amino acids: CASSQVGQSNTGELFF. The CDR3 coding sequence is TGTGCCAGCAGCCAAGTTGGACAATCGAACACCGGGGAGCTGTTTTTT.

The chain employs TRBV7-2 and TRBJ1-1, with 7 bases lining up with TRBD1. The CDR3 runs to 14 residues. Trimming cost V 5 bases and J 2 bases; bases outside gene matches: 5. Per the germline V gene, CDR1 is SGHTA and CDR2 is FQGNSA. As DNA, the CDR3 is TGTGCCAGCAGCCCGGACAGGACCAACACTGAAGCTTTCTTT. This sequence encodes CASSPDRTNTEAFF. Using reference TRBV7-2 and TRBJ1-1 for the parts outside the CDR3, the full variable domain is GAGVSQSPSNKVTEKGKDVELRCDPISGHTALYWYRQSLGQGLEFLIYFQGNSAPDKSGLPSDRFSAERTGGSVSTLTIQRTQQEDSAVYLCASSPDRTNTEAFFGQGTRLTVV.

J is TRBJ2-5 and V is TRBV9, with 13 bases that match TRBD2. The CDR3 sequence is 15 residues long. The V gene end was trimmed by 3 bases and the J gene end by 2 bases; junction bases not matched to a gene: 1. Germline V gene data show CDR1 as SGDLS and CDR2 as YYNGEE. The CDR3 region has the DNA TGTGCCAGCAGCGCGACTAGCGGGGGGCAAGAGACCCAGTACTTC. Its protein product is CASSATSGGQETQYF.

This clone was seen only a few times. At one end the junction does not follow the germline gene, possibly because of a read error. As DNA, the CDR3 is TGTGCCAGCAGCTTACCGGGACCCTCTCGCGGGGAGGATTTT. Protein product: CASSLPGPSRGEDF. J is TRBJ2-3 and V is TRBV5-4; tentatively, D is TRBD2 (6 bases). The germline CDR1 and CDR2 sequences are SGHNT and YYREEE (reference sequence). The CDR3 consists of 14 residues.

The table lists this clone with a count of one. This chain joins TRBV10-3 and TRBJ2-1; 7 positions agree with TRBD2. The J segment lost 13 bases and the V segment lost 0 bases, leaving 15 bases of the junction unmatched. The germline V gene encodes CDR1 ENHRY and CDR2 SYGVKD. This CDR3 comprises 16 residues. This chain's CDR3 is CAISESNLPSGDPQFF. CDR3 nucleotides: TGTGCCATCAGTGAGTCGAATCTGCCCAGCGGGGACCCTCAGTTCTTC.

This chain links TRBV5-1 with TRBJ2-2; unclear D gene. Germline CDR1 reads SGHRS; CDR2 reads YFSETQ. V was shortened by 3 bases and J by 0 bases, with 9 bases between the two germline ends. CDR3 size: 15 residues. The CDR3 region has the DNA TGCGCCAGCAGCTCTAGGATCCCGAACACCGGGGAGCTGTTTTTT. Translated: CASSSRIPNTGELFF.

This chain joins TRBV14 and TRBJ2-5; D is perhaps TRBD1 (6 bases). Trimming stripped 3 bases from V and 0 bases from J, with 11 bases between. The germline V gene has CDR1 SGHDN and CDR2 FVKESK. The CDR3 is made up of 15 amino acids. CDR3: CASSHPDRHQETQYF. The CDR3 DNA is TGTGCCAGCAGCCACCCTGACAGGCACCAAGAGACCCAGTACTTC. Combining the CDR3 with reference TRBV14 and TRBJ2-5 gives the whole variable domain EAGVTQFPSHSVIEKGQTVTLRCDPISGHDNLYWYRRVMGKEIKFLLHFVKESKQDESGMPNNRFLAERTGGTYSTLKVQPAELEDSGVYFCASSHPDRHQETQYFGPGTRLLVL.

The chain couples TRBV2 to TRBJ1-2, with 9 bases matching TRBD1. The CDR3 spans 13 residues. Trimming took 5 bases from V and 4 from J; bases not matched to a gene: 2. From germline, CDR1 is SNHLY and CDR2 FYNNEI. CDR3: CASSPTGGYGYTF. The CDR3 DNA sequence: TGTGCCAGCAGTCCGACAGGGGGCTATGGCTACACCTTC.

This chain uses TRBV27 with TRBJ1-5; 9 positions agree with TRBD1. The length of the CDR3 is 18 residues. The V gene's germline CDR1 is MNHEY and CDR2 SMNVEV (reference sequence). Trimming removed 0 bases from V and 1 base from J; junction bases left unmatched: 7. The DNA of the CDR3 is TGTGCCAGCAGTTTATCGGGACAGGGTTGGGGGAGCAATCAGCCCCAGCATTTT. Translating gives CASSLSGQGWGSNQPQHF.

This chain's CDR3 is CASSESISGNQPQHF. The CDR3 region has the DNA TGTGCCAGCAGTGAAAGCATCAGCGGCAATCAGCCCCAGCATTTT. The chain is built from TRBV2 and TRBJ1-5; D call uncertain. CDR3 size: 15 residues. The germline CDR1 and CDR2 sequences are SNHLY and FYNNEI. V lost 2 bases to trimming and J lost 2 bases, with 10 bases between them.

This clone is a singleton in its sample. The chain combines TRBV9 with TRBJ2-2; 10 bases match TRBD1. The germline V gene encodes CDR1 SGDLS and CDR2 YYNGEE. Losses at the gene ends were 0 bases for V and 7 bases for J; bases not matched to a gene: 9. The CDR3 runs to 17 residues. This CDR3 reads CASSVGQGATLSGELFF. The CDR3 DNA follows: TGTGCCAGCAGCGTAGGACAGGGGGCGACTTTAAGCGGGGAGCTGTTTTTT.

This CDR3 reads CSGGQKASTDTQYF. Here the CDR3 DNA reads TGCAGCGGTGGACAGAAAGCTAGCACAGATACGCAGTATTTT. The rearrangement links TRBV29-1 to TRBJ2-3, with D tentatively TRBD1 (6 bases). The CDR3 sequence is 14 residues long. Germline-derived CDR1 and CDR2 are SQVTM and ANQGSEA. V lost 7 bases, J lost 0 bases, and 14 bases lay in between.

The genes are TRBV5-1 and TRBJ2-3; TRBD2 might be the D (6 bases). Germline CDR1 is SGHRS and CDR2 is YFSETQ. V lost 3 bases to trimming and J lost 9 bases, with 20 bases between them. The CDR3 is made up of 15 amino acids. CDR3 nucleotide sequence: TGCGCCAGCAGCTCGAGGACTATACAGATAGGCACGCAGTATTTT. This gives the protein CASSSRTIQIGTQYF.

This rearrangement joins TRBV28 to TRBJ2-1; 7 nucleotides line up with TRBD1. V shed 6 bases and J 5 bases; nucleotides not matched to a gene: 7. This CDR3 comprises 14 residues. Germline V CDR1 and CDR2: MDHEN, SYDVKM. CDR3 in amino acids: CASSLGQVNNEQFF. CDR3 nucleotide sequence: TGTGCCAGCAGCCTCGGACAGGTCAACAATGAGCAGTTCTTC. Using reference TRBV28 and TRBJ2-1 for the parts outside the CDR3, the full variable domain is DVKVTQSSRYLVKRTGEKVFLECVQDMDHENMFWYRQDPGLGLRLIYFSYDVKMKEKGDIPEGYSVSREKKERFSLILESASTNQTSMYLCASSLGQVNNEQFFGPGTRLTVL.

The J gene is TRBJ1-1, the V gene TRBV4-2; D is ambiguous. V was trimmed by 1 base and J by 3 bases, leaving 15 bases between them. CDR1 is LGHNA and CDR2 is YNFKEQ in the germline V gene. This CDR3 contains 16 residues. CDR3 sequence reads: CASSQVREWSHTEAFF. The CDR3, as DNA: TGTGCCAGCAGCCAAGTTCGGGAGTGGAGCCACACTGAAGCTTTCTTT.

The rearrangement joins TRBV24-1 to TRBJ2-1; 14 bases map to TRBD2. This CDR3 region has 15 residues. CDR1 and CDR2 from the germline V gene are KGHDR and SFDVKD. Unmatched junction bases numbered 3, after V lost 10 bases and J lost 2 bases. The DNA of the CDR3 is TGTGCCACTGGACTAGCGGGAGGTCCCTACAATGAGCAGTTCTTC. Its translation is CATGLAGGPYNEQFF.

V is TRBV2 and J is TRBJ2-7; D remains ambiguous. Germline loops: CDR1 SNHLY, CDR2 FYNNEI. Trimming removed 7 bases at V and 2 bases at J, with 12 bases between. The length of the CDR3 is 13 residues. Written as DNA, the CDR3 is TGTGCCAGCAATGTAAACACAGCCTACGAGCAGTACTTC. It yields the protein CASNVNTAYEQYF.

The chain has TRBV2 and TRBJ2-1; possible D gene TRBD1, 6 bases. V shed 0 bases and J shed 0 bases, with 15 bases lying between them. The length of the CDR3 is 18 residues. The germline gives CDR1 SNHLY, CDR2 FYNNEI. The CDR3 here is CASSEAQGGIGSYNEQFF. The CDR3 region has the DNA TGTGCCAGCAGTGAAGCGCAAGGGGGTATCGGCTCCTACAATGAGCAGTTCTTC.

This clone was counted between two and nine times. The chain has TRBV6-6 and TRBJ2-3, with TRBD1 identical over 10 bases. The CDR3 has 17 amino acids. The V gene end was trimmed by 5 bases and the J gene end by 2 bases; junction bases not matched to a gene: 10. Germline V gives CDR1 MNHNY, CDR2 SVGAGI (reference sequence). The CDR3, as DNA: TGTGCCAGCAGTCCCCCCTCGGGACAGGGGTCCACAGATACGCAGTATTTT. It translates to CASSPPSGQGSTDTQYF.

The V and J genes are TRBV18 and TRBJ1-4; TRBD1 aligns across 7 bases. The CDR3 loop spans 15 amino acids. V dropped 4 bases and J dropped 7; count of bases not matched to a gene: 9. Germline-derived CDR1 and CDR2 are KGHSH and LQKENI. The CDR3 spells CASSQGASMVEKLFF. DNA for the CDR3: TGTGCCAGCTCACAGGGGGCCTCCATGGTTGAAAAACTGTTTTTT. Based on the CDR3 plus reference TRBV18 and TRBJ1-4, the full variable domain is NAGVMQNPRHLVRRRGQEARLRCSPMKGHSHVYWYRQLPEEGLKFMVYLQKENIIDESGMPKERFSAEFPKEGPSILRIQQVVRGDSAAYFCASSQGASMVEKLFFGSGTQLSVL.

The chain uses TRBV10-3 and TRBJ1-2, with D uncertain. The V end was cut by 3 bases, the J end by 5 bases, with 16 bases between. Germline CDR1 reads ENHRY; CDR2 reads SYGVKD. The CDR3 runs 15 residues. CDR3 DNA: TGTGCCATCAGTGATTCCACCCGGGTTCAGTATGGCTACACCTTC. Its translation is CAISDSTRVQYGYTF.

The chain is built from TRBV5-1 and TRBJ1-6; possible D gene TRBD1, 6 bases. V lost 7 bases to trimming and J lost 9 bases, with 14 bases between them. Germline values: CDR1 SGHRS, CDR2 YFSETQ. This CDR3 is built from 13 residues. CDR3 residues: CASGRDNSSPLHF. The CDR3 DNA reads TGCGCCAGCGGCCGGGACAACTCTTCACCCCTCCACTTT.

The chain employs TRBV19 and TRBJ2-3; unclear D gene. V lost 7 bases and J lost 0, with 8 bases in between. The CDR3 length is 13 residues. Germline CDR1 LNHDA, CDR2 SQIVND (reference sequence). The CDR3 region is CASTATSTDTQYF. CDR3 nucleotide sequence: TGTGCCAGTACCGCTACTAGCACAGATACGCAGTATTTT.

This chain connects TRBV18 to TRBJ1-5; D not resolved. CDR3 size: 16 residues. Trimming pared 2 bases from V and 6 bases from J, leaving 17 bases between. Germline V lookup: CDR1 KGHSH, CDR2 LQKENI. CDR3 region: CASSPNVKVAGQPQHF. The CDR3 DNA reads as TGTGCCAGCTCACCAAACGTCAAGGTGGCGGGTCAGCCCCAGCATTTT. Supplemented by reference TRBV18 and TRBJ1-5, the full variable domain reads NAGVMQNPRHLVRRRGQEARLRCSPMKGHSHVYWYRQLPEEGLKFMVYLQKENIIDESGMPKERFSAEFPKEGPSILRIQQVVRGDSAAYFCASSPNVKVAGQPQHFGDGTRLSIL.